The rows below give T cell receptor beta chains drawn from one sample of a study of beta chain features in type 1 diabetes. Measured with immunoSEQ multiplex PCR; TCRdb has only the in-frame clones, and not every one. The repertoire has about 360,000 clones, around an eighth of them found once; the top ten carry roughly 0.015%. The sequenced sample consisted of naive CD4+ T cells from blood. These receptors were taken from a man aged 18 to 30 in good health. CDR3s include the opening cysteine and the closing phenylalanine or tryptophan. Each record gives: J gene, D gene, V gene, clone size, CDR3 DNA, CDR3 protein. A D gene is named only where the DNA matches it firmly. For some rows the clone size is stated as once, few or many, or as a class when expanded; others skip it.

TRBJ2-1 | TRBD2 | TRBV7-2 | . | TGTGCCAGCAGCTCTGGCGGGACTAGCGGGAGGGCCAATGAGCAGTTCTTC | CASSSGGTSGRANEQFF
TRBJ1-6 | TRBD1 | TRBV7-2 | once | TGTGCCAGCAGCTTAGATTCCGGGACAGAGACTTCACCCCTCCACTTT | CASSLDSGTETSPLHF
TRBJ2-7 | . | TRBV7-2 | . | TGTGCCAGCAGCCGACTTGAAATGGAGCAGTACTTC | CASSRLEMEQYF
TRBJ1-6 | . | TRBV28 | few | TGTGCCAGCAGTTTACAGAATTCACCCCTCCACTTT | CASSLQNSPLHF
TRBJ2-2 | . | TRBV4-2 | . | TGTGCCAGCAGCCAGGTGGCGGGATCAACCGGGGAGCTGTTTTTT | CASSQVAGSTGELFF
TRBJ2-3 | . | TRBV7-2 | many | TGTGCCAGCAGCTTTGGCGGTAGCACAGATACGCAGTATTTT | CASSFGGSTDTQYF
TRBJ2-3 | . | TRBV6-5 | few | TGTGCCAGCAGTTACGAGGCCACAGATACGCAGTATTTT | CASSYEATDTQYF
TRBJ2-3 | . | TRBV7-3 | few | TGTGCCAGCAGCTTAGCGGGGTCTCGAGATACGCAGTATTTT | CASSLAGSRDTQYF
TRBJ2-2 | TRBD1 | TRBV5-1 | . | TGCGCCAGCAGCTCGCCCAGGGGGCTCGGGGAGCTGTTTTTT | CASSSPRGLGELFF
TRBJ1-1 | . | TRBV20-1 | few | TGCAGTGCTAGTACCAGTACGGGGGCTTTCTTT | CSASTSTGAFF
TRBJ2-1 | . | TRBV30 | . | TGTGCCTGGAGTGTATGGGCGGGGTCCACCTACAATGAGCAGTTCTTC | CAWSVWAGSTYNEQFF
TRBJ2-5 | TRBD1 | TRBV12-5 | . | TGTGCTAGTGGGGAAGCCGGGACAGGGGTCCAAGAGACCCAGTACTTC | CASGEAGTGVQETQYF
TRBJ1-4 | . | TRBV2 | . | TGTGCCAGCAGTTTAGAAAGTCTATCGGGAAAACTGTTTTTT | CASSLESLSGKLFF
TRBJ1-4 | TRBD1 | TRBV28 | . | TGTGCCAGCAGGGGGACAGCTAATGAAAAACTGTTTTTT | CASRGTANEKLFF